Each of the 15 T cell receptor beta chains below was sequenced from the same sample in a study of cytomegalovirus exposure and HLA in healthy donors. In the PCR, 60 Vbeta and 13 Jbeta primers were used. Method: immunoSEQ multiplex PCR; TCRdb's copy keeps in-frame clones and lacks some. The table has about 180,000 clones, around 78% seen once. Sample: PBMCs. These receptors originate from a man in his late teens or twenties in good health and CMV-seronegative.

The CDR3, as DNA: TGTGCCATCAGCATCGCCTCAGGCGGAGGCGGCGAGCAGTACTTC. It specifies CAISIASGGGGEQYF. V gene TRBV10-3 combines with J gene TRBJ2-7, with TRBD2 as a possible D gene (5 bases). Per germline, CDR1 ENHRY and CDR2 SYGVKD. The CDR3 has 15 amino acids. The V end was cut by 6 bases, the J end by 6 bases, with 21 bases between.

The chain employs TRBV28 and TRBJ2-7; 9 bases align to TRBD2. The CDR3 covers 15 residues. Germline loops: CDR1 MDHEN, CDR2 SYDVKM. The V segment lost 3 bases and the J segment 2 bases; nucleotides outside the gene matches: 5. Here the CDR3 reads CASSFPGLATYEQYF. DNA of the CDR3: TGTGCCAGCAGTTTCCCGGGACTAGCAACCTACGAGCAGTACTTC.

The chain links TRBV19 to TRBJ2-5, with a tentative D call TRBD1 (6 bases). Germline CDR1 LNHDA, CDR2 SQIVND (reference sequence). This CDR3 region has 14 residues. The V end was cut by 3 bases, the J end by 5 bases, with 13 bases between. The CDR3 bases are TGTGCCAGTAGTATCCAGGGGCCCCGCGAGACCCAGTACTTC. Amino acids: CASSIQGPRETQYF.

This clone was seen only a few times. This chain joins TRBV7-9 and TRBJ2-3, with TRBD2 matching over 7 bases. The ends lost 5 bases at V and 0 bases at J; junction bases unmatched: 8. This CDR3 contains 16 residues. CDR1 is SEHNR and CDR2 is FQNEAQ in the germline V gene (reference sequence). The CDR3 protein is CASSAGTIASTDTQYF. CDR3 DNA sequence: TGTGCCAGCAGCGCTGGGACTATCGCTAGCACAGATACGCAGTATTTT.

The genes are TRBV5-6 and TRBJ1-4, with D possibly matching TRBD1 (6 bases). This CDR3 has 14 residues. Germline V gives CDR1 SGHDT, CDR2 YYEEEE. V lost 2 bases and J 4 bases, leaving 9 bases between the germline ends. Here the CDR3 reads CASSFQGNNEKLFF. In nucleotides, the CDR3 is TGTGCCAGCAGCTTTCAGGGGAATAATGAAAAACTGTTTTTT.

The chain uses TRBV5-1 and TRBJ1-6, with TRBD1 matching over 7 bases. CDR1 is SGHRS and CDR2 is YFSETQ in the germline V gene. Losses at the gene ends were 4 bases for V and 6 bases for J; bases not matched to a gene: 7. The CDR3 runs 15 residues. In DNA, the CDR3 is TGCGCCAGCAGCCCGGAGACAGGGACTAATTCACCCCTCCACTTT. As protein: CASSPETGTNSPLHF.

The chain has TRBV9 and TRBJ2-7, with TRBD2 identical over 11 bases. Unmatched junction bases numbered 8, after V lost 3 bases and J lost 6 bases. CDR1 is SGDLS and CDR2 is YYNGEE in the germline V gene. This CDR3 region has 15 residues. The CDR3 spells CASSAGLAGLGEQYF. In DNA, the CDR3 is TGTGCCAGCAGCGCAGGACTAGCGGGCCTTGGCGAGCAGTACTTC.

The J gene is TRBJ2-1, the V gene TRBV5-4; 8 bases map to TRBD2. This CDR3 has 15 amino acids. Germline V gene data show CDR1 as SGHNT and CDR2 as YYREEE (reference sequence). Unmatched junction bases numbered 16, after V lost 7 bases and J lost 10 bases. The CDR3 spells CASATGGPDWFEQFF. The CDR3 bases are TGTGCCAGCGCAACGGGGGGGCCGGACTGGTTCGAGCAGTTCTTC.

The chain recombines TRBV5-1 with TRBJ1-6, with D unclear. The CDR3 length is 13 residues. The germline V and J ends were trimmed by 1 base and 7 bases, with 6 bases remaining between them. Germline V gene data show CDR1 as SGHRS and CDR2 as YFSETQ. CDR3 loop: CASSLQNNSPLHF. The CDR3 DNA reads TGCGCCAGCAGCTTGCAGAACAATTCACCCCTCCACTTT.

The chain carries TRBV2 and TRBJ2-7; D possibly corresponds to TRBD2 (6 bases). The V gene's germline CDR1 is SNHLY and CDR2 FYNNEI. V lost 6 bases and J 4 bases, leaving 10 bases between the germline ends. The CDR3 extends over 12 amino acids. The CDR3 loop reads CASSGRRYEQYF. As DNA, the CDR3 is TGTGCCAGCAGCGGGAGAAGGTACGAGCAGTACTTC. The full variable domain, completed using reference TRBV2 and TRBJ2-7, is EPEVTQTPSHQVTQMGQEVILRCVPISNHLYFYWYRQILGQKVEFLVSFYNNEISEKSEIFDDQFSVERPDGSNFTLKIRSTKLEDSAMYFCASSGRRYEQYFGPGTRLTVT.

This clone came up once. This rearrangement joins TRBV9 to TRBJ2-7, with 8 bases matching TRBD2. This CDR3 is 16 amino acids long. The V segment lost 0 bases and the J segment 2 bases; nucleotides outside the gene matches: 7. The germline V gene encodes CDR1 SGDLS and CDR2 YYNGEE. Written as DNA, the CDR3 is TGTGCCAGCAGCGTAGGGGACCGCGGGAGGACCTACGAGCAGTACTTC. Translating it yields CASSVGDRGRTYEQYF.

This chain joins TRBV11-2 and TRBJ2-5; TRBD1 might be the D (6 bases). The germline V and J ends were trimmed by 5 bases and 0 bases, with 7 bases remaining between them. The CDR3 runs to 13 residues. The V gene's germline CDR1 is SGHAT and CDR2 FQNNGV. This CDR3 is CASSRDNQETQYF. The DNA of the CDR3 is TGTGCCAGCAGCCGGGACAACCAAGAGACCCAGTACTTC. Full variable domain (outside the CDR3, taken from reference TRBV11-2 and TRBJ2-5): EAGVAQSPRYKIIEKRQSVAFWCNPISGHATLYWYQQILGQGPKLLIQFQNNGVVDDSQLPKDRFSAERLKGVDSTLKIQPAKLEDSAVYLCASSRDNQETQYFGPGTRLLVL.

The rearrangement links TRBV27 to TRBJ2-1, with 13 bases aligning to TRBD2. CDR3 length: 16 residues. Trimming at V came to 7 bases and at J to 8 bases, leaving 11 bases not matched to a gene. CDR1 and CDR2 (germline): MNHEY, SMNVEV (reference sequence). The CDR3 region is CASTPTSGRPLYEQFF. The CDR3 DNA sequence: TGTGCCAGCACGCCGACTAGCGGGAGGCCCCTTTATGAGCAGTTCTTC.

This sequence joins TRBV5-1 and TRBJ2-3; 7 positions agree with TRBD1. This CDR3 spans 15 amino acids. Germline trimming cut 0 bases from V and 0 bases from J; bases unmatched to any gene: 1. Germline CDR1 reads SGHRS; CDR2 reads YFSETQ. The CDR3 nucleotides read TGCGCCAGCAGCTTGGGGGGACAGAGCACAGATACGCAGTATTTT. Translated, it gives CASSLGGQSTDTQYF.

This clone has at least ten counts. The J gene is TRBJ2-7, the V gene TRBV9, with TRBD2 matching 13 bases. The J segment lost 2 bases and the V segment lost 4 bases, leaving 3 bases of the junction unmatched. The germline V gene encodes CDR1 SGDLS and CDR2 YYNGEE. The length of the CDR3 is 15 residues. The CDR3: CASSPTSGGAYEQYF. The CDR3 coding sequence is TGTGCCAGCAGCCCTACTAGCGGGGGGGCCTACGAGCAGTACTTC.